The 17 T cell receptor beta chains reported below all come from one sample, sequenced in a study of T cells expressing NK-cell markers. TCRdb derives one entry per CDR3 protein from the 5' RACE reads, leaving out DNA. The table lists around 140,000 distinct CDR3 sequences, with more than 10% in the top ten. Sequencing was done on a sample of blood T cells: a sorted CD56 or NKG2C T cell subset, CD4+ or CD8+ T cells, or bulk PBMC T cells (not recorded which). These receptors all come from a man aged 18 to 29 in good health.

The CDR3: CAWSEGQTNEQFF. The rearrangement joins TRBV30 to TRBJ2-1. The CDR3 sequence is 13 residues long. The V gene's germline CDR1 is GTSNPN and CDR2 SVGIG (reference sequence).

The chain couples TRBV28 to TRBJ2-7; TCRdb calls TRBD2, which cannot be checked without DNA. CDR3 length: 13 residues. Looked up from germline, CDR1 is MDHEN and CDR2 is SYDVKM. The CDR3 loop is CASFGPSFNEQYF.

The chain uses TRBV5-6 and TRBJ2-1; TCRdb's D call, TRBD2, is unchecked because there is no DNA. The CDR3 consists of 15 residues. Germline V gives CDR1 SGHDT, CDR2 YYEEEE. CDR3 in amino acids: CASSLGLESYNEQFF.

The chain has TRBV3-1 and TRBJ2-1; no DNA is available, so the TRBD2 call from TCRdb remains unchecked. This CDR3 spans 18 amino acids. From germline, CDR1 is LGHDT and CDR2 YNNKEL (reference sequence). The chain's CDR3 is CASSQDSVASFGVNEQFF.

The V call is TRBV11-3, the J call TRBJ2-1; TCRdb returns TRBD1, unconfirmable since there is no DNA. The CDR3 loop spans 13 amino acids. Germline V CDR1 and CDR2: SGHNT, YENEEA. The chain's CDR3 is CASSVPGDNEQFF.

This chain links TRBV29-1 with TRBJ2-3; TCRdb reports TRBD1, a call that lacks DNA to check it against. This CDR3 contains 14 residues. The germline gives CDR1 SQVTM, CDR2 ANQGSEA. The CDR3 region is CSVASQGSTDTQYF.

This sequence joins TRBV4-1 and TRBJ1-5; the D call from TCRdb, TRBD1, cannot be confirmed without DNA. Germline lookup yields CDR1 MGHRA and CDR2 YSYEKL. The CDR3 sequence is 14 residues long. Here the CDR3 reads CASSHRQGDQPQHF.

This chain connects TRBV4-1 to TRBJ1-1. Germline lookup yields CDR1 MGHRA and CDR2 YSYEKL. The CDR3 consists of 14 residues. The CDR3 region is CASSQEGLFTEAFF.

The chain carries TRBV12-5 and TRBJ1-1; TCRdb's D gene call, TRBD1, goes unchecked for lack of DNA. CDR3 length equals 12 residues. Looked up from germline, CDR1 is LGHNT and CDR2 is FRNRAP. This CDR3 is CASARGHTEAFF. The complete variable domain, with remaining parts taken from reference TRBV12-5 and TRBJ1-1, reads DARVTQTPRHKVTEMGQEVTMRCQPILGHNTVFWYRQTMMQGLELLAYFRNRAPLDDSGMPKDRFSAEMPDATLATLKIQPSEPRDSAVYFCASARGHTEAFFGQGTRLTVV.

This chain joins TRBV14 and TRBJ2-1; TCRdb picks TRBD2, but there is no DNA to check that call. The CDR3 is 17 residues long. Germline V gene lookup returns CDR1 SGHDN and CDR2 FVKESK. CDR3 residues: CVSSQEGGLAGYNEQFF.

This sequence joins TRBV7-2 and TRBJ2-5; with no DNA, the TCRdb D assignment of TRBD2 cannot be verified. Germline V gene data show CDR1 as SGHTA and CDR2 as FQGNSA. The CDR3 length is 15 residues. CDR3 sequence reads: CASSESRSGRETQYF.

The gene calls are TRBV3-1 and TRBJ1-1; TCRdb indicates TRBD1, and absent DNA this call remains unverified. The CDR3 spans 13 residues. CDR1 LGHDT and CDR2 YNNKEL come from the germline V gene (reference sequence). The CDR3 here is CASSLIPGTEAFF.

J is TRBJ2-2 and V is TRBV27; the TCRdb call, TRBD1, lacks DNA for checking. CDR3 size: 14 residues. Looked up from germline, CDR1 is MNHEY and CDR2 is SMNVEV (reference sequence). CDR3 residues: CASSIDRDAGELFF.

This chain connects TRBV30 to TRBJ2-2. Germline V gene lookup returns CDR1 GTSNPN and CDR2 SVGIG (reference sequence). CDR3 length: 14 residues. CDR3 loop: CAWRRLTNTGELFF.

V and J are TRBV6-5 and TRBJ2-1; TCRdb's D gene call, TRBD2, goes unchecked for lack of DNA. The CDR3 loop spans 12 amino acids. Germline CDR1 reads MNHEY; CDR2 reads SVGAGI. The CDR3 reads CASRAMGDEQFF.

V is TRBV19 and J is TRBJ1-2. The length of the CDR3 is 12 residues. The germline CDR1 and CDR2 sequences are LNHDA and SQIVND (reference sequence). The CDR3 sequence: CASRFGNYGYTF.

The chain employs TRBV20-1 and TRBJ2-1; TCRdb reports TRBD1, a call that lacks DNA to check it against. This CDR3 is built from 16 residues. Germline CDR1 reads DFQATT; CDR2 reads SNEGSKA (reference sequence). The CDR3 sequence: CSARDLGGGKDNEQFF.